This T cell receptor (beta chain) was sequenced during a study of early T cells in non-severe SARS-CoV-2 infection. The CDR3 runs to 14 residues. CDR1 and CDR2 (germline): LNHNV, YYDKDF (reference sequence). V was pared by 1 base and J by 4 bases, with 8 bases between. TCRdb fed the 5' RACE reads into MiXCR, producing one record per CDR3 protein. The data show more than 15,000 distinct CDR3 sequences, roughly 5% seen once. This clonotype was found many times. The chain combines TRBV15 with TRBJ1-5; D is ambiguous. The sequencing sample was made of whole blood. The sequence was obtained from an adult who was a healthcare worker with PCR-confirmed SARS-CoV-2 infection or an uninfected control (not recorded which). The CDR3 DNA is TGTGCCACCAGCAGAGCCAGTCATAATCAGCCCCAGCATTTT. Translating gives CATSRASHNQPQHF.